The entry that follows covers one T cell receptor beta chain sequence. The antigen remains undetermined. The data are from a study of post-analysis software for immune sequencing data. CDR3 size: 14 residues. CDR1 is MNHEY, CDR2 SVGEGT, per germline. Incorporated into the TCR beta cDNA libraries were unique molecular identifiers, which served to reduce PCR and sequencing biases. In TCRdb, the PCR reads were re-called with MiXCR into one record per CDR3 protein. Here the sample spans about 770,000 distinct CDR3 sequences, more than 45% being singletons. Study outcomes and limitations: Controls significantly exceeded multiple sclerosis patients in normalized Chao1 diversity. Patients used about 5 TRBV segments, including TRBV5-6, TRBV5-1 and TRBV20-1, more often than controls.

This TCR came from a girl between 5 and 17 years old with multiple sclerosis. Specimen: blood. The V gene is TRBV6-2 or TRBV6-3, the J gene TRBJ2-4, with 8 bases that match TRBD1. Near its end, the DNA agrees better with TRBJ2-7, so the J call may be wrong. The CDR3 protein is CASSYLGQDYEQYF. DNA of the CDR3: TGTGCCAGCAGTTACTTGGGACAGGACTACGAGCAGTACTTC.